The 10 T cell receptor beta chains given below trace back to one sample, sequenced in a study of blood T cells in healthy people across ages. The second PCR ran about 6 to 11 cycles with a sample-barcoded 5' primer and J-beta primers. TCRdb fed the 5' RACE reads into MiXCR, producing one record per CDR3 protein. This sample has 1.5 million to 2 million distinct CDR3 sequences; about 35% occur once, and the top ten carry 11%. The source material was blood. The receptors stem from a young woman in good health.

This clonotype was seen at least ten times. The rearrangement links TRBV15 to TRBJ1-2; TRBD1 matches 9 bases. The V gene end was trimmed by 8 bases and the J gene end by 1 base; junction bases not matched to a gene: 8. The CDR3 sequence is 15 residues long. Germline V lookup: CDR1 LNHNV, CDR2 YYDKDF (reference sequence). This CDR3 reads CATGDRATVNYGYTF. The DNA of the CDR3 is TGTGCCACCGGGGACAGGGCGACCGTTAACTATGGCTACACCTTC.

As concerns this clonotype: With a much larger clone just one base away, this may be a read error. V and J are TRBV7-3 and TRBJ2-6; D unresolved. CDR3 length: 15 residues. Germline lookup yields CDR1 SGHTA and CDR2 FQGTGA. The CDR3 bases are TGTGCCGGCAGCTTAGCTTTCCCTGGGGCCAACGTCCTGACTTTC. It yields the protein CAGSLAFPGANVLTF.

J is TRBJ1-4 and V is TRBV18; D ambiguous. Trimming stripped 3 bases from V and 7 bases from J, with 15 bases between. Per germline, CDR1 KGHSH and CDR2 LQKENI. The CDR3 runs 15 residues. The CDR3: CASSPSVSSGEKLFF. CDR3 DNA sequence: TGTGCCAGCTCACCTTCGGTGTCATCGGGTGAAAAACTGTTTTTT.

The chain links TRBV24-1 to TRBJ2-1; TRBD2 agrees at 15 bases. The V gene's germline CDR1 is KGHDR and CDR2 SFDVKD. The trim removed 3 bases at V and 8 bases at J, leaving 4 bases unmatched. This CDR3 is 16 amino acids long. The CDR3 sequence: CATSDPGLAGGYEQFF. CDR3 nucleotides: TGTGCCACCAGTGATCCGGGACTAGCGGGAGGTTATGAGCAGTTCTTC.

As regards this clonotype: A read error may produce the germline difference seen at one junction end. The chain is built from TRBV27 and TRBJ2-7; 14 bases are a match to TRBD2. The CDR3 contains 16 residues. The germline V gene encodes CDR1 MNHEY and CDR2 SMNVEV (reference sequence). CDR3 residues: CACSLGGTSGSGEQYF. The CDR3, as DNA: TGTGCCTGCAGTTTAGGGGGGACTAGCGGGAGTGGCGAGCAGTACTTC.

Notes on this clonotype: This may stem from a read error, because a much larger clone lies one nucleotide away. V is TRBV29-1 and J is TRBJ2-4, with TRBD2 as a possible D gene (6 bases). The J call could be wrong; TRBJ2-7 is a better fit for the DNA end. The CDR3 is 14 amino acids. The V gene's germline CDR1 is SQVTM and CDR2 ANQGSEA. The chain's CDR3 is CSVEGTGGTYEQYF. CDR3 sequence (DNA): TGCAGCGTTGAAGGGACGGGCGGGACCTACGAGCAGTACTTC.

The CDR3 region has the DNA TGTGCCAGCAGCAGTATCACAGGGGGCCAAGAGACCCAGTACTTC. Translation: CASSSITGGQETQYF. This chain links TRBV5-5 with TRBJ2-5; 8 bases align to TRBD1. The CDR3 is made up of 15 amino acids. Germline V CDR1 and CDR2: SGHKS, YYEKEE (reference sequence). V dropped 4 bases and J dropped 1; count of bases not matched to a gene: 6.

This rearrangement joins TRBV4-1 to TRBJ1-1, with 9 bases that match TRBD1. CDR1 and CDR2 (germline): MGHRA, YSYEKL. The CDR3 loop spans 18 amino acids. The J segment lost 3 bases and the V segment lost 0 bases, leaving 11 bases of the junction unmatched. This chain's CDR3 is CASSQDGTGTLGDTEAFF. CDR3 nucleotides: TGCGCCAGCAGCCAAGATGGGACAGGGACCCTTGGTGACACTGAAGCTTTCTTT.

With regard to this clonotype: Compared with germline, one end of the junction differs, possibly owing to a read error. V usage is TRBV12-3 or TRBV12-4 and J usage is TRBJ1-5; D gene unclear. This CDR3 has 15 amino acids. The chain's CDR3 is CASIKSVAGNQPPHF. In DNA, the CDR3 is TGTGCCAGCATCAAGAGTGTAGCAGGCAATCAGCCCCCGCATTTT.

This clonotype showed up just a few times. V usage is TRBV6-2 or TRBV6-3 and J usage is TRBJ1-5, with a possible D match to TRBD1 (6 bases). The CDR3 length is 16 residues. Trimming took 5 bases from V and 1 from J, leaving 15 bases between them. Germline V gives CDR1 MNHEY, CDR2 SVGEGT. This CDR3 reads CASSTERGVSNQPQHF. CDR3 coding DNA: TGTGCCAGCAGTACCGAGAGGGGGGTGAGCAATCAGCCCCAGCATTTT.